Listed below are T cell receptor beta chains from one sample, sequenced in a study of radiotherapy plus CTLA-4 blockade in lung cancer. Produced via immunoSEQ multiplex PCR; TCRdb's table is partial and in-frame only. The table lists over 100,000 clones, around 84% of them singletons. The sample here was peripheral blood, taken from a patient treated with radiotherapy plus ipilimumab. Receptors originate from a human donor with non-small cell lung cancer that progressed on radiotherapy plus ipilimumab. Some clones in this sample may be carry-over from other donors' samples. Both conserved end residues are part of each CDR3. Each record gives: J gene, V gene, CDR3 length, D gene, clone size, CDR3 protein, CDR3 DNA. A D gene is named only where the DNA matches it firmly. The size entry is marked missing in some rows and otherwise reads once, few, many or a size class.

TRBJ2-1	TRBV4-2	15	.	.	CASSQDLVRNNEQFF	TGTGCCAGCAGCCAAGATCTAGTCAGAAACAATGAGCAGTTCTTC
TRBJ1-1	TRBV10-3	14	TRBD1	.	CAIQPDREHTEAFF	TGTGCCATACAACCGGACAGGGAACACACTGAAGCTTTCTTT
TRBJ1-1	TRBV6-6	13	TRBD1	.	CANSYGQGTEAFF	TGTGCCAACAGCTACGGACAGGGGACTGAAGCTTTCTTT
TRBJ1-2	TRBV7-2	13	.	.	CASSLALRAGYTF	TGTGCCAGCAGCTTAGCGCTGAGGGCTGGCTACACCTTC
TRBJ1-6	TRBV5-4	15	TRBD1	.	CASSGRDRGRSPLHF	TGTGCCAGCAGCGGCCGGGACAGGGGGCGATCACCCCTCCACTTT
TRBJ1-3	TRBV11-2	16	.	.	CASSLVLESSGNTIYF	TGTGCCAGCAGCTTAGTGTTAGAGAGCTCTGGAAACACCATATATTTT
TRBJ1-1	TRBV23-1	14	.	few	CASSHRQRLTEAFF	TGCGCCAGCAGTCACAGACAGAGGTTGACTGAAGCTTTCTTT
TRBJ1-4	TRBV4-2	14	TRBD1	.	CASSLGTGDEKLFF	TGTGCCAGCAGCCTGGGGACAGGGGATGAAAAACTGTTTTTT
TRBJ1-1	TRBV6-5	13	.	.	CASSYWENTEAFF	TGTGCCAGCAGTTACTGGGAGAACACTGAAGCTTTCTTT
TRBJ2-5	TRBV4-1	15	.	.	CASSQDDRYQETQYF	TGCGCCAGCAGCCAAGACGACAGGTACCAAGAGACCCAGTACTTC
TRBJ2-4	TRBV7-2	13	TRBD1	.	CASSLQGAHIQYF	TGTGCCAGCAGCTTACAGGGGGCGCACATTCAGTACTTC
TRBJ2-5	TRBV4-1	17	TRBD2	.	CASSQGSLAGLGETQYF	TGCGCCAGCAGCCAAGGAAGTCTAGCGGGGCTCGGCGAGACCCAGTACTTC
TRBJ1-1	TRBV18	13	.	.	CATCGQANTEAFF	TGTGCCACCTGCGGGCAGGCGAACACTGAAGCTTTCTTT
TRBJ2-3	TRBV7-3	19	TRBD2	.	CASSLHPPGLAGARDTQYF	TGTGCCAGCAGCTTACACCCCCCGGGACTAGCGGGGGCGAGAGATACGCAGTATTTT
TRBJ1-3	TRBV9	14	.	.	CASRPGYSGNTIYF	TGTGCCAGCAGACCCGGATACTCTGGAAACACCATATATTTT
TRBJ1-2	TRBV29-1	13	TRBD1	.	CSARQGFDYGYTF	TGCAGCGCCCGACAGGGATTTGACTATGGCTACACCTTC
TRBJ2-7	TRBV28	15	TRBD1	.	CASRPTGTGKNEQYF	TGTGCCAGCAGGCCTACCGGGACAGGGAAGAACGAGCAGTACTTC
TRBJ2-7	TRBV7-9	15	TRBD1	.	CASSRGTGNTYEQYF	TGTGCCAGCAGCAGAGGGACAGGGAACACCTACGAGCAGTACTTC
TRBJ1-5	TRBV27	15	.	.	CASSSHGYVNQPQHF	TGTGCCAGCAGTTCACACGGATACGTCAATCAGCCCCAGCATTTT
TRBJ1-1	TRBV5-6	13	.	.	CASSLEGGTEAFF	TGTGCCAGCAGCTTGGAGGGGGGCACTGAAGCTTTCTTT
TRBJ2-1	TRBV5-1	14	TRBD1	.	CASSPGQDRGEQFF	TGCGCCAGCAGCCCGGGACAGGACAGGGGTGAGCAGTTCTTC
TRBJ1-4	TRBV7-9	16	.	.	CASSFWAVATNEKLFF	TGTGCCAGCAGCTTCTGGGCAGTTGCAACTAATGAAAAACTGTTTTTT
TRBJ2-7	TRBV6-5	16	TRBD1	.	CASSYDRTGGYYEQYF	TGTGCCAGCAGTTACGACCGGACAGGGGGCTACTACGAGCAGTACTTC
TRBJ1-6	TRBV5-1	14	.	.	CASSSGQINSPLHF	TGCGCCAGCAGCTCAGGACAGATTAATTCACCCCTCCACTTT
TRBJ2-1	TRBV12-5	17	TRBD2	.	CASGPPRRGGPVNEQFF	TGTGCTAGTGGTCCCCCCCGCCGGGGGGGCCCGGTTAATGAGCAGTTCTTC
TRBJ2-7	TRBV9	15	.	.	CASSVASASTYEQYF	TGTGCCAGCAGCGTAGCTTCCGCCTCGACCTACGAGCAGTACTTC
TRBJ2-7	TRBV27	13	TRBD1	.	CATWGTGVYEQYF	TGTGCCACCTGGGGGACAGGGGTTTACGAGCAGTACTTC
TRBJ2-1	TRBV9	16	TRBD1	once	CASSASRDRGLHEQFF	TGTGCCAGCAGTGCTTCACGGGACAGGGGGTTACATGAGCAGTTCTTC
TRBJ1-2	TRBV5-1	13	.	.	CASSLAQNYGYTF	TGCGCCAGCAGCTTGGCACAGAACTATGGCTACACCTTC
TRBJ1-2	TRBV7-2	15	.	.	CASSLFPSRDYGYTF	TGTGCCAGCAGCTTATTTCCCAGCAGGGACTATGGCTACACCTTC
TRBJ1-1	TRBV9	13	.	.	CASSTRQMTEAFF	TGTGCCAGCAGCACCCGTCAGATGACTGAAGCTTTCTTT
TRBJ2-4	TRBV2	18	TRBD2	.	CASSEAWGGFWAKNIQYF	TGTGCCAGCAGTGAAGCTTGGGGGGGGTTTTGGGCCAAAAACATTCAGTACTTC
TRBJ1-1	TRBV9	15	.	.	CASSVGLPGNTEAFF	TGTGCCAGCAGCGTAGGTCTCCCGGGGAACACTGAAGCTTTCTTT
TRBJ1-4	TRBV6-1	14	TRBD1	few	CASSERTGFGKLFF	TGTGCCAGCAGTGAAAGGACAGGGTTTGGAAAACTGTTTTTT
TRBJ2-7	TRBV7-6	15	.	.	CASSLVGGPEYEQYF	TGTGCCAGCAGCTTAGTTGGGGGGCCTGAGTACGAGCAGTACTTC
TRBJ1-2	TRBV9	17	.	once	CASSVDPGRPVVYGYTF	TGTGCCAGCAGCGTAGACCCGGGACGTCCGGTCGTGTATGGCTACACCTTC
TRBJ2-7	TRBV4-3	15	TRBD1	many	CASSQGTGGLYEQYF	TGCGCCAGCAGCCAAGGGACAGGGGGCCTCTACGAGCAGTACTTC
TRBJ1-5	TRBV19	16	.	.	CASSIVAGQGNQPQHF	TGTGCCAGTAGTATAGTGGCGGGACAAGGCAATCAGCCCCAGCATTTT
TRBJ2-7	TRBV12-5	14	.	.	CASGSRRRMNEQYF	TGTGCTAGTGGTTCCCGGAGGAGAATGAACGAGCAGTACTTC
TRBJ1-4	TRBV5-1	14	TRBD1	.	CASSSGQANEKLFF	TGCGCCAGCAGCTCTGGACAGGCAAATGAAAAACTGTTTTTT
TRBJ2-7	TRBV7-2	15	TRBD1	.	CASSLGTGGFYEQYF	TGTGCCAGCAGCTTAGGGACAGGGGGCTTCTACGAGCAGTACTTC
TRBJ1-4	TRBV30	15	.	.	CAWSGQAGQNEKLFF	TGTGCCTGGAGTGGCCAGGCAGGGCAAAATGAAAAACTGTTTTTT
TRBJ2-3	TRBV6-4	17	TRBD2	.	CASSAGTSGGAIDTQYF	TGTGCCAGCAGCGCTGGGACTAGCGGAGGGGCCATAGATACGCAGTATTTT
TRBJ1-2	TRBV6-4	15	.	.	CASSAQGGNIGGYTF	TGTGCCAGCAGTGCACAGGGTGGCAATATTGGTGGCTACACCTTC
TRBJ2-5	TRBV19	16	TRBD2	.	CASSEPKGLAEETQYF	TGTGCCAGTAGTGAACCTAAGGGACTAGCGGAAGAGACCCAGTACTTC
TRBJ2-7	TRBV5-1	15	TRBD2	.	CASSEAGGRSYEQYF	TGCGCCAGCAGCGAAGCGGGGGGCCGCTCCTACGAGCAGTACTTC
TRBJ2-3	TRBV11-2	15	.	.	CASSFRQIDTDTQYF	TGTGCCAGCAGCTTCCGACAGATAGACACAGATACGCAGTATTTT
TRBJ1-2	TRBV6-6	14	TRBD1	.	CASRRQGRTYGYTF	TGTGCCAGCAGGAGACAGGGGAGGACCTATGGCTACACCTTC
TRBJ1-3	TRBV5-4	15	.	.	CASSNPAGMRNTIYF	TGTGCCAGCAGCAACCCCGCAGGGATGAGAAACACCATATATTTT
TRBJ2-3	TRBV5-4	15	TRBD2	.	CASSLVGSGGDTQYF	TGTGCCAGCAGCTTGGTGGGTAGCGGGGGAGATACGCAGTATTTT
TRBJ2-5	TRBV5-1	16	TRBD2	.	CASSLGERGGEETQYF	TGCGCCAGCAGCCTGGGGGAGCGGGGGGGCGAAGAGACCCAGTACTTC
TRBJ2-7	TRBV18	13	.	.	CASSPGQTYEQYF	TGTGCCAGCTCGCCCGGACAGACCTACGAGCAGTACTTC
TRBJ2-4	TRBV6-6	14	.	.	CASSWGLAKNIQYF	TGTGCCAGCAGTTGGGGGCTAGCCAAAAACATTCAGTACTTC
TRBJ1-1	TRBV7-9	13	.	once	CASSLPGASSAFF	TGTGCCAGCAGCTTACCGGGGGCGAGTAGCGCTTTCTTT
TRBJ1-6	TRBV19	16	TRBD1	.	CASSIGDRGVGSPLHF	TGTGCCAGTAGTATTGGGGACAGGGGTGTCGGCTCACCCCTCCACTTT